The 25 T cell receptor beta chains in this list originate from one sample, sequenced in a study of blood T cells in healthy people across ages. Together with a sample-barcoded 5' primer, a J-beta primer mix was included in a second PCR lasting roughly 6 to 12 cycles. TCRdb reprocessed the 5' RACE reads via MiXCR and lists one record per CDR3 protein. In the table there are about 1,600,000 distinct CDR3 sequences, about 43% of which are singletons. Material: blood. The receptors here all came from a woman aged 18-29 years in good health.

This clonotype was observed a few times. CDR3: CASSSRTSSYNEQFF. In DNA, the CDR3 is TGTGCCAGCAGCTCTCGGACTAGCTCCTACAATGAGCAGTTCTTC. The rearrangement joins TRBV7-6 to TRBJ2-1; 7 bases match TRBD2. V was pared by 4 bases and J by 0 bases, with 3 bases of the junction left unmatched. The CDR3 totals 15 residues. The V gene's germline CDR1 is SGHVS and CDR2 FNYEAQ.

This clonotype came up many times. An end of the junction differs from the germline gene, which may be a read error. The V gene is TRBV5-1, the J gene TRBJ2-5; possibly TRBD1 or TRBD2 for D (5 bases each). The CDR3 is made up of 14 amino acids. Per germline, CDR1 SGHRS and CDR2 YFSETQ. For the CDR3, the DNA is TGTGCCAGCTCACCCGGGACGACCCAAGAGACCCAGTACTTC. As protein: CASSPGTTQETQYF.

J is TRBJ2-5 and V is TRBV4-1; possibly TRBD2 for D (7 bases). Gene TRBJ2-7 matches the end of the DNA better, so the J call may be wrong. The CDR3 contains 16 residues. Germline-derived CDR1 and CDR2 are MGHRA and YSYEKL. The CDR3: CASSQDLGGPIYEQYF. The CDR3 coding sequence is TGCGCCAGCAGCCAAGATCTGGGGGGGCCGATATACGAGCAGTACTTC.

V is TRBV2 and J is TRBJ2-3, with no clear D. Germline assignment: CDR1 SNHLY and CDR2 FYNNEI. Trimming stripped 6 bases from V and 6 bases from J, with 16 bases between. CDR3 length: 14 amino acids. The CDR3 sequence is CASRPGLRGDTQYF. CDR3 DNA sequence: TGTGCCAGCAGGCCGGGCCTACGTGGGGATACGCAGTATTTT.

The sample holds a few counts of this clonotype. The chain is built from TRBV6-6 and TRBJ2-1; D not resolved. Germline assignment: CDR1 MNHNY and CDR2 SVGAGI (reference sequence). Between the trimmed V and J ends, which lost 0 bases and 5 bases, there was a span of 5 bases. The CDR3 runs to 13 residues. CDR3 sequence reads: CASSYSTNNEQFF. CDR3 sequence (DNA): TGTGCCAGCAGTTACTCCACGAACAATGAGCAGTTCTTC.

This clonotype has just a few counts. The chain is built from TRBV3-1 and TRBJ2-1; 12 positions agree with TRBD2. The CDR3 contains 14 residues. Germline V gene data show CDR1 as LGHDT and CDR2 as YNNKEL (reference sequence). Unmatched junction bases numbered 3, after V lost 5 bases and J lost 7 bases. As DNA, the CDR3 is TGTGCCAGCAGCTGGGGGACTAGCGGGAATGAGCAGTTCTTC. Translating it yields CASSWGTSGNEQFF.

This clonotype turned up a few times. The chain joins TRBV11-2 to TRBJ2-3; D may correspond to TRBD1 or TRBD2 (5 bases each). This CDR3 has 12 amino acids. Per the germline V gene, CDR1 is SGHAT and CDR2 is FQNNGV. The V end lost 6 bases, the J end lost 5 bases, and 9 bases lay between the germline ends. CDR3 residues: CASRGVEDTQYF. DNA of the CDR3: TGTGCCAGCAGGGGGGTAGAAGATACGCAGTATTTT. Supplemented by reference TRBV11-2 and TRBJ2-3, the full variable domain reads EAGVAQSPRYKIIEKRQSVAFWCNPISGHATLYWYQQILGQGPKLLIQFQNNGVVDDSQLPKDRFSAERLKGVDSTLKIQPAKLEDSAVYLCASRGVEDTQYFGPGTRLTVL.

The chain employs TRBV15 and TRBJ2-5; 8 nucleotides match TRBD1. V lost 2 bases to trimming and J lost 13 bases; unmatched junction nucleotides: 6. Germline V CDR1 and CDR2: LNHNV, YYDKDF (reference sequence). The CDR3 spans 12 residues. CDR3 DNA: TGTGCCACCAGCAGATTACCGGGACAGGTGTACTTC. It translates to CATSRLPGQVYF. The variable domain in full, with the rest retrieved from reference TRBV15 and TRBJ2-5, is DAMVIQNPRYQVTQFGKPVTLSCSQTLNHNVMYWYQQKSSQAPKLLFHYYDKDFNNEADTPDNFQSRRPNTSFCFLDIRSPGLGDTAMYLCATSRLPGQVYFGPGTRLLVL.

V is TRBV6-5 and J is TRBJ1-2; no clear D gene. Deletions cut 2 bases from V and 8 bases from J, with 12 bases between. Germline V gives CDR1 MNHEY, CDR2 SVGAGI. The CDR3 spans 13 residues. CDR3 amino acids: CASSYLGSRGYTF. The CDR3 region has the DNA TGTGCCAGCAGTTACCTCGGGAGTAGGGGCTACACCTTC.

Comments on this clonotype: The germline gene is not matched at one end of the junction; a read error may be the cause. J is TRBJ1-1 and V is TRBV12-3 or TRBV12-4; 7 bases are shared with TRBD1. The CDR3 length is 11 residues. CDR3 loop: CAGSQQGEAFF. CDR3 nucleotides: TGTGCCGGCAGTCAACAGGGGGAAGCTTTCTTT.

This clonotype was seen ten or more times. The chain employs TRBV12-3 or TRBV12-4 and TRBJ2-6, with unresolved D. Trimming took 6 bases from V and 4 from J, leaving 7 bases between them. The CDR3 runs 13 residues. This chain's CDR3 is CASRPSGANVLTF. In nucleotides, the CDR3 is TGTGCCAGCAGACCGTCAGGGGCCAACGTCCTGACTTTC.

V and J are TRBV5-6 and TRBJ2-7; maybe TRBD1 (6 bases). The CDR3 totals 14 residues. The germline CDR1 and CDR2 sequences are SGHDT and YYEEEE. V shed 4 bases and J shed 3 bases, with 14 bases lying between them. The CDR3 nucleotides are TGTGCCAGCAGCCTTAGACAGGAGCACTACGAGCAGTACTTC. This gives the protein CASSLRQEHYEQYF.

V gene TRBV29-1 combines with J gene TRBJ2-3; no clear D gene. V shed 2 bases and J shed 2 bases, with 11 bases lying between them. This CDR3 spans 14 amino acids. Per the germline V gene, CDR1 is SQVTM and CDR2 is ANQGSEA. CDR3 protein: CSVESGIATDTQYF. The CDR3 bases are TGCAGCGTTGAATCAGGAATCGCCACAGATACGCAGTATTTT.

This chain's CDR3 is CASSPPGWGRNTEAFF. DNA for the CDR3: TGTGCCAGCAGCCCCCCCGGTTGGGGCCGGAACACTGAAGCTTTCTTT. V gene TRBV7-2 combines with J gene TRBJ1-1; TRBD1 might be the D (5 bases). Germline V CDR1 and CDR2: SGHTA, FQGNSA. Trimming took off 5 bases at V and 1 base at J, with 17 bases between the two ends. The CDR3 spans 16 residues.

This clonotype was seen ten or more times. The chain employs TRBV20-1 and TRBJ2-3, with a weak D call TRBD2 (6 bases). The V gene lost 7 bases and the J gene lost 3 bases, with 20 bases spanning the gap. Germline CDR1 reads DFQATT; CDR2 reads SNEGSKA (reference sequence). The CDR3 spans 15 residues. CDR3 region: CSVLPGSGVTDTQYF. The CDR3 DNA reads TGCAGTGTTCTACCTGGATCGGGGGTAACAGATACGCAGTATTTT.

This chain joins TRBV24-1 and TRBJ2-3; no firm D call. Germline CDR1 KGHDR, CDR2 SFDVKD. The CDR3 consists of 15 residues. Trimming stripped 4 bases from V and 2 bases from J, with 12 bases between. CDR3 residues: CATSDTQDNTDTQYF. The CDR3 DNA reads TGTGCCACCAGTGACACACAAGACAACACAGATACGCAGTATTTT.

This clonotype was picked up a small number of times. CDR3 nucleotide sequence: TGCAGCGGGGGCGGGGCGACAGATACGCAGTATTTT. Translation: CSGGGATDTQYF. The V call is TRBV20-1, the J call TRBJ2-3; the D call may be TRBD1 or TRBD2 (6 bases each). There are 12 residues in the CDR3. The germline CDR1 and CDR2 sequences are DFQATT and SNEGSKA (reference sequence).

This sequence joins TRBV12-3 or TRBV12-4 and TRBJ2-1, with 10 bases lining up with TRBD2. V dropped 2 bases and J dropped 5; count of bases not matched to a gene: 9. The CDR3 runs to 17 residues. CDR3 sequence reads: CASSLQILAGQNNEQFF. The CDR3 nucleotides are TGTGCCAGCAGTTTACAAATACTAGCGGGGCAAAACAATGAGCAGTTCTTC.

The chain carries TRBV12-3 or TRBV12-4 and TRBJ2-5; unclear D gene. The V end was cut by 6 bases, the J end by 5 bases, with 10 bases between. The CDR3 is made up of 12 amino acids. CDR3 amino acids: CASSLQRETQYF. CDR3 DNA sequence: TGTGCCAGCAGCCTTCAAAGGGAGACCCAGTACTTC.

This clonotype was observed a handful of times. CDR3 protein: CAKRQGWNSPLHF. The CDR3 nucleotides read TGTGCCAAACGACAGGGTTGGAATTCACCCCTCCACTTT. The chain carries TRBV10-3 and TRBJ1-6; TRBD1 agrees at 7 bases. There are 13 residues in the CDR3. V trimming: 10 bases; J trimming: 7 bases; junction bases outside the gene matches: 7. Germline CDR1 ENHRY, CDR2 SYGVKD.

Ten or more counts support this clonotype. J is TRBJ2-7 and V is TRBV7-9; no reliable D call. Trimming took off 0 bases at V and 0 bases at J, with 6 bases between the two ends. The CDR3 extends over 14 amino acids. Germline lookup yields CDR1 SEHNR and CDR2 FQNEAQ (reference sequence). The CDR3 protein is CASSLAQSSYEQYF. CDR3 in DNA: TGTGCCAGCAGCTTAGCACAAAGCTCCTACGAGCAGTACTTC.

The chain uses TRBV27 and TRBJ2-7, with a tentative D call TRBD1 (5 bases). The CDR3 covers 15 residues. Trimming stripped 0 bases from V and 2 bases from J, with 11 bases between. CDR1 MNHEY and CDR2 SMNVEV come from the germline V gene (reference sequence). CDR3 DNA: TGTGCCAGCAGTTTATCGGCGGACAACGCCTACGAGCAGTACTTC. It yields the protein CASSLSADNAYEQYF.

The rearrangement uses TRBV27 and TRBJ2-1; D may match TRBD1 or TRBD2 (6 bases each). This CDR3 has 15 residues. V shed 5 bases and J shed 4 bases, with 15 bases lying between them. Germline CDR1 MNHEY, CDR2 SMNVEV (reference sequence). In DNA form, the CDR3 reads TGTGCCAGCAGTCGAACTGGGGGGCTATACAATGAGCAGTTCTTC. Protein: CASSRTGGLYNEQFF.

This chain joins TRBV5-1 and TRBJ2-1; 7 nucleotides align to TRBD2. The CDR3 has 13 amino acids. The V and J ends lost 4 bases and 7 bases, in that order; junction bases with no gene match: 5. Germline V gene sequence: CDR1 SGHRS, CDR2 YFSETQ. In DNA, the CDR3 is TGCGCCAGCAGCGCGGGACTACGGAATGAGCAGTTCTTC. Encoded protein: CASSAGLRNEQFF.

The chain links TRBV6-2 or TRBV6-3 to TRBJ1-2; D is unresolved. Trimming took 4 bases from V and 5 from J, leaving 11 bases between them. Germline values: CDR1 MNHEY, CDR2 SVGEGT. This CDR3 spans 13 amino acids. CDR3 amino acids: CASSLLRDYGYTF. The CDR3 nucleotides are TGTGCCAGCAGTTTGCTACGTGATTATGGCTACACCTTC.